Each of the 30 T cell receptor beta chains below was sequenced from the same sample in a study of blood T cell repertoires in COVID-19. Assay: immunoSEQ multiplex PCR; the TCRdb copy retains only in-frame clones and omits some. Here the sample spans approximately 230,000 clones, about 85% being singletons. Sequencing was carried out using peripheral blood. These receptor sequences come from a man younger than 35 with active or convalescent COVID-19.

The chain employs TRBV30 and TRBJ1-3; possibly TRBD1 for D (6 bases). This CDR3 region has 16 residues. Germline V gene data show CDR1 as GTSNPN and CDR2 as SVGIG (reference sequence). V was pared by 1 base and J by 2 bases, with 15 bases between. This CDR3 is CAWSGGSGVAGNTIYF. Here the CDR3 DNA reads TGTGCCTGGAGTGGGGGGTCAGGGGTCGCTGGAAACACCATATATTTT.

The V and J genes are TRBV29-1 and TRBJ1-4; a weak D match, TRBD1 (6 bases). Germline CDR1 reads SQVTM; CDR2 reads ANQGSEA. V was clipped by 6 bases and J by 3 bases, with 11 bases between them. This CDR3 spans 13 amino acids. The CDR3 sequence is CSVRQVSNEKLFF. In DNA, the CDR3 is TGCAGCGTCAGACAGGTTTCTAATGAAAAACTGTTTTTT.

This sequence joins TRBV7-3 and TRBJ1-1; D perhaps matches TRBD1 (6 bases). V was shortened by 5 bases and J by 3 bases, with 10 bases between the two germline ends. Germline CDR1 reads SGHTA; CDR2 reads FQGTGA. The CDR3 is 13 residues long. This CDR3 reads CASSRYRDTEAFF. For the CDR3, the DNA is TGTGCCAGCAGCCGCTACAGGGACACTGAAGCTTTCTTT.

This clone has just one count. V and J are TRBV27 and TRBJ1-1; 7 positions match TRBD1. Trimming cost V 5 bases and J 4 bases; bases outside gene matches: 7. From germline, CDR1 is MNHEY and CDR2 SMNVEV (reference sequence). The length of the CDR3 is 14 residues. The CDR3 DNA reads TGTGCCAGCAGTAAACGGGACAGCCTCACTGAAGCTTTCTTT. Protein product: CASSKRDSLTEAFF.

The chain links TRBV12-3 or TRBV12-4 to TRBJ2-5; no clear D gene. V was pared by 1 base and J by 7 bases, with 7 bases between. CDR3 size: 12 residues. The CDR3 DNA is TGTGCCAGCAGTTTAGATAGCCGGACCCAGTACTTC. This encodes CASSLDSRTQYF.

The J gene is TRBJ2-7, the V gene TRBV5-1; 8 positions match TRBD1. CDR1 and CDR2 (germline): SGHRS, YFSETQ. The CDR3 totals 16 residues. The V and J ends lost 4 bases and 2 bases, in that order; junction bases with no gene match: 11. In DNA form, the CDR3 reads TGCGCCAGCAGCACCGGCGGGACAGGTGCTACCTACGAGCAGTACTTC. Translation: CASSTGGTGATYEQYF.

A few counts support this clone. The rearrangement links TRBV7-2 to TRBJ1-1; no reliable D call. V gave up 3 bases and J gave up 7 bases, with 6 bases separating them. The CDR3 is 11 amino acids. Germline V gene lookup returns CDR1 SGHTA and CDR2 FQGNSA. CDR3 loop: CASSFTNEAFF. In DNA form, the CDR3 reads TGTGCCAGCAGCTTCACTAATGAAGCTTTCTTT.

The J gene is TRBJ1-1, the V gene TRBV5-1, with D perhaps matching TRBD1 (6 bases). This CDR3 spans 13 amino acids. The germline V gene has CDR1 SGHRS and CDR2 YFSETQ. Trimming removed 5 bases from V and 1 base from J, with 9 bases in between. This CDR3 reads CASRAQGNTEAFF. In nucleotides, the CDR3 is TGCGCCAGCAGGGCACAGGGGAACACTGAAGCTTTCTTT.

J is TRBJ2-1 and V is TRBV19, with D possibly TRBD2 on 5 matching bases. The CDR3 loop spans 15 amino acids. In germline, CDR1 is LNHDA, CDR2 SQIVND (reference sequence). Trimming left V 5 bases short and J 1 base short, with 12 bases between. CDR3: CASSHSASSYNEQFF. DNA for the CDR3: TGTGCCAGTAGTCATAGCGCATCTTCCTACAATGAGCAGTTCTTC.

V usage is TRBV7-9 and J usage is TRBJ2-1; 8 bases map to TRBD2. Looked up from germline, CDR1 is SEHNR and CDR2 is FQNEAQ (reference sequence). CDR3 size: 15 residues. With V trimmed by 2 bases and J by 4 bases, 4 bases remained unmatched. In nucleotides, the CDR3 is TGTGCCAGCAGCTTACTAGCGGGCGAATACAATGAGCAGTTCTTC. This encodes CASSLLAGEYNEQFF.

This rearrangement joins TRBV28 to TRBJ1-6; 9 bases are shared with TRBD1. V lost 4 bases to trimming and J lost 8 bases; unmatched junction nucleotides: 6. The CDR3 contains 15 residues. Germline lookup yields CDR1 MDHEN and CDR2 SYDVKM. This chain's CDR3 is CASSSPGQGDSPLHF. For the CDR3, the DNA is TGTGCCAGCAGTTCACCGGGACAGGGAGATTCACCCCTCCACTTT.

V is TRBV28 and J is TRBJ1-5; a possible D gene is TRBD1 (6 bases). V shed 5 bases and J shed 7 bases, with 6 bases lying between them. CDR1 and CDR2 from the germline V gene are MDHEN and SYDVKM. CDR3 size: 11 residues. The CDR3 reads CASSQGQPQHF. CDR3 DNA: TGTGCCAGCAGTCAGGGGCAGCCCCAGCATTTT. Drawing the rest from reference TRBV28 and TRBJ1-5, the complete variable domain is DVKVTQSSRYLVKRTGEKVFLECVQDMDHENMFWYRQDPGLGLRLIYFSYDVKMKEKGDIPEGYSVSREKKERFSLILESASTNQTSMYLCASSQGQPQHFGDGTRLSIL.

The DNA of the CDR3 is TGTGCCAGCAGCTCGTACCCCGACACAACCGAAGCTTTCTTT. Its translation is CASSSYPDTTEAFF. This sequence joins TRBV5-5 and TRBJ1-1, with D hard to call. The germline V gene has CDR1 SGHKS and CDR2 YYEKEE (reference sequence). The CDR3 consists of 14 residues. Trimming removed 3 bases at V and 8 bases at J, with 17 bases between.

CDR3 region: CASSHSKGAVSYNEQFF. The CDR3 nucleotides read TGTGCCAGCAGCCACTCGAAAGGGGCAGTCTCCTACAATGAGCAGTTCTTC. The rearrangement uses TRBV14 and TRBJ2-1, with D maybe TRBD1 (5 bases). V was trimmed by 3 bases and J by 0 bases, leaving 15 bases between them. Germline assignment: CDR1 SGHDN and CDR2 FVKESK. CDR3 size: 17 residues.

This clone showed up just a few times. This chain joins TRBV14 and TRBJ1-1; D gene uncertain. CDR3 length: 13 residues. Deletions cut 4 bases from V and 0 bases from J, with 6 bases between. Germline CDR1 reads SGHDN; CDR2 reads FVKESK. The CDR3 nucleotides read TGTGCCAGCAGCCGATCTATGAACACTGAAGCTTTCTTT. It specifies CASSRSMNTEAFF.

V is TRBV29-1 and J is TRBJ1-6, with D possibly TRBD1 on 5 matching bases. CDR3 length equals 12 residues. Germline V CDR1 and CDR2: SQVTM, ANQGSEA. Trimming removed 7 bases from V and 7 bases from J, with 11 bases in between. The CDR3 sequence: CSAGGGNSPLHF. CDR3 bases: TGCAGCGCCGGGGGAGGCAATTCACCCCTCCACTTT. The full variable domain, with the rest looked up from reference TRBV29-1 and TRBJ1-6, is SAVISQKPSRDICQRGTSLTIQCQVDSQVTMMFWYRQQPGQSLTLIATANQGSEATYESGFVIDKFPISRPNLTFSTLTVSNMSPEDSSIYLCSAGGGNSPLHFGNGTRLTVT.

This clone has just a few counts. The V call is TRBV9, the J call TRBJ1-2, with 8 bases identical to TRBD1. The CDR3 sequence is 16 residues long. Unmatched junction bases numbered 9, after V lost 3 bases and J lost 2 bases. Germline V gene data show CDR1 as SGDLS and CDR2 as YYNGEE. The CDR3 reads CASSEAPDRANYGYTF. For the CDR3, the DNA is TGTGCCAGCAGCGAGGCCCCGGACAGGGCCAACTATGGCTACACCTTC.

The chain joins TRBV28 to TRBJ1-4; D gene unclear. CDR3 size: 12 residues. V was shortened by 6 bases and J by 6 bases, with 8 bases between the two germline ends. Germline V gives CDR1 MDHEN, CDR2 SYDVKM. CDR3: CASSWRDEKLFF. CDR3 DNA: TGTGCCAGCAGCTGGAGGGATGAAAAACTGTTTTTT.

This clone came up once. The chain links TRBV6-6 to TRBJ1-2; no clear D gene. The length of the CDR3 is 14 residues. V was cut by 4 bases and J by 5 bases, with 14 bases left in between. The V gene's germline CDR1 is MNHNY and CDR2 SVGAGI (reference sequence). DNA for the CDR3: TGTGCCAGCAGTTCCTTTGCCGCGGGGTATGGCTACACCTTC. Amino acids: CASSSFAAGYGYTF.

This clone was counted only a few times. The chain joins TRBV21-1 to TRBJ1-2; TRBD1, as called in the table, went unchecked against the DNA. TRBV21-1 is a pseudogene locus. The CDR3 contains 15 residues. The CDR3 DNA is TGTGCCAACAACTATCACCACGGACAGGGGGTCGGCTACACCTTC. Protein product: CANNYHHGQGVGYTF.

This sequence joins TRBV19 and TRBJ1-1, with D perhaps matching TRBD1 (6 bases). Between the trimmed V and J ends, which lost 1 base and 0 bases, there was a span of 12 bases. The CDR3 extends over 16 amino acids. The germline CDR1 and CDR2 sequences are LNHDA and SQIVND (reference sequence). The DNA for the CDR3 is TGTGCCAGTAGTATAGGGGAGGGGGTCATGAACACTGAAGCTTTCTTT. Translated: CASSIGEGVMNTEAFF.

The chain has TRBV30 and TRBJ1-6; D is uncertain. Germline V CDR1 and CDR2: GTSNPN, SVGIG (reference sequence). There are 13 residues in the CDR3. The V end was cut by 7 bases, the J end by 6 bases, with 13 bases between. The CDR3: CASRGLGNSPLHF. The CDR3 nucleotides read TGTGCCTCCCGAGGACTGGGTAATTCACCCCTCCACTTT.

The chain employs TRBV13 and TRBJ1-5; 7 bases are a match to TRBD1. V trimming: 5 bases; J trimming: 0 bases; junction bases outside the gene matches: 4. The germline V gene encodes CDR1 PRHDT and CDR2 FYEKMQ (reference sequence). The CDR3 has 15 residues. The CDR3 here is CASSHTGDSNQPQHF. The CDR3 region has the DNA TGTGCCAGCAGCCATACAGGGGATAGCAATCAGCCCCAGCATTTT.

The chain carries TRBV7-8 and TRBJ2-4; 7 bases line up with TRBD2. Germline assignment: CDR1 SGHVS and CDR2 FQNEAQ. The junction had 5 bases not matched to a gene; V was cut back by 2 bases and J by 1 base. This CDR3 has 16 residues. The CDR3 region is CASSLRAGVAKNIQYF. In nucleotides, the CDR3 is TGTGCCAGCAGCTTACGGGCGGGAGTGGCCAAAAACATTCAGTACTTC. Looking up the rest from reference TRBV7-8 and TRBJ2-4 gives the full variable domain: GAGVSQSPRYKVAKRGQDVALRCDPISGHVSLFWYQQALGQGPEFLTYFQNEAQLDKSGLPSDRFFAERPEGSVSTLKIQRTQQEDSAVYLCASSLRAGVAKNIQYFGAGTRLSVL.

This chain uses TRBV27 with TRBJ2-2; D might be TRBD2 (6 bases). Germline V lookup: CDR1 MNHEY, CDR2 SMNVEV (reference sequence). V dropped 7 bases and J dropped 0 bases, with 12 bases sitting between them. The CDR3 sequence is 15 residues long. The CDR3 region has the DNA TGTGCCAGCACCGTGGGACTCGCGAACACCGGGGAGCTGTTTTTT. It is translated as CASTVGLANTGELFF.

The gene calls are TRBV7-3 and TRBJ1-1; a weak D match, TRBD1 (5 bases). The CDR3 loop spans 13 amino acids. The V end lost 4 bases, the J end lost 4 bases, and 10 bases lay between the germline ends. CDR1 and CDR2 (germline): SGHTA, FQGTGA. The CDR3 reads CASSSQGPTEAFF. As DNA, the CDR3 is TGTGCCAGCAGCTCTCAGGGTCCCACTGAAGCTTTCTTT. The entire variable domain, with the rest obtained from reference TRBV7-3 and TRBJ1-1, is as follows: GAGVSQTPSNKVTEKGKYVELRCDPISGHTALYWYRQSLGQGPEFLIYFQGTGAADDSGLPNDRFFAVRPEGSVSTLKIQRTERGDSAVYLCASSSQGPTEAFFGQGTRLTVV.

The V and J genes are TRBV5-1 and TRBJ1-6; 7 bases agree with TRBD1. The V segment lost 2 bases and the J segment 0 bases; nucleotides outside the gene matches: 2. CDR3 size: 16 residues. Germline CDR1 SGHRS, CDR2 YFSETQ. This chain's CDR3 is CASSLQGSSYNSPLHF. The CDR3 DNA reads TGCGCCAGCAGCTTACAGGGGAGCTCCTATAATTCACCCCTCCACTTT. The full variable domain, in which reference TRBV5-1 and TRBJ1-6 provide the parts outside the CDR3, is KAGVTQTPRYLIKTRGQQVTLSCSPISGHRSVSWYQQTPGQGLQFLFEYFSETQRNKGNFPGRFSGRQFSNSRSEMNVSTLELGDSALYLCASSLQGSSYNSPLHFGNGTRLTVT.

The CDR3, as DNA: TGTGCCAGCAGCTATCTTAATCAGCCCCAGCATTTT. Residues: CASSYLNQPQHF. The chain couples TRBV5-6 to TRBJ1-5; D uncertain. Looked up from germline, CDR1 is SGHDT and CDR2 is YYEEEE. V was cut by 3 bases and J by 4 bases, with 5 bases left in between. This CDR3 is built from 12 residues.

The V call is TRBV19, the J call TRBJ2-1; 8 bases match TRBD2. The V gene's germline CDR1 is LNHDA and CDR2 SQIVND (reference sequence). V shed 2 bases, J shed 2 bases, and the junction held 11 bases outside the gene matches. This CDR3 contains 18 residues. In nucleotides, the CDR3 is TGTGCCAGTAGTATAAGGGGCAAGCGGGGGACAACCTACAATGAGCAGTTCTTC. Protein: CASSIRGKRGTTYNEQFF.

V is TRBV29-1 and J is TRBJ1-2; 8 nucleotides line up with TRBD1. Germline loops: CDR1 SQVTM, CDR2 ANQGSEA. This CDR3 contains 12 residues. V lost 6 bases to trimming and J lost 4 bases; unmatched junction nucleotides: 4. CDR3 DNA: TGCAGCGTCGCTGACAGGGGCTATGGCTACACCTTC. Translating gives CSVADRGYGYTF.